This T cell receptor (beta chain) was observed in a study of long-term antiretroviral therapy in people with HIV. Study outcomes and limitations: Blood dating 2004 to 2017 may reflect older ART regimens. Diversity went up after ART and still fell short of transplant donor controls.

Trimming cost V 1 base and J 2 bases, with 8 bases left between them. This CDR3 comprises 14 residues. The germline V gene has CDR1 SGHVS and CDR2 FNYEAQ. None of the participants with HIV were treated outside the United States. DNA was extracted from around 1-10 million thawed cryopreserved PBMC. Researchers ran immunoSEQ v3.0 at survey level. Some clones are missing from TCRdb's copy, which holds only in-frame ones; the method was immunoSEQ multiplex PCR. Among under 20,000 clones listed, 80% were seen once. This clone was detected only once. Its matching antigen is unknown. Source: unsorted PBMCs, taken 0.1 years before starting antiretroviral therapy. This TCR came from a man between 18 and 29 years old with HIV. The chain links TRBV7-6 to TRBJ1-1; D is unclear. CDR3 amino acids: CASSLEHVNTEAFF. The CDR3, as DNA: TGTGCCAGCAGCTTAGAACATGTTAACACTGAAGCTTTCTTT.